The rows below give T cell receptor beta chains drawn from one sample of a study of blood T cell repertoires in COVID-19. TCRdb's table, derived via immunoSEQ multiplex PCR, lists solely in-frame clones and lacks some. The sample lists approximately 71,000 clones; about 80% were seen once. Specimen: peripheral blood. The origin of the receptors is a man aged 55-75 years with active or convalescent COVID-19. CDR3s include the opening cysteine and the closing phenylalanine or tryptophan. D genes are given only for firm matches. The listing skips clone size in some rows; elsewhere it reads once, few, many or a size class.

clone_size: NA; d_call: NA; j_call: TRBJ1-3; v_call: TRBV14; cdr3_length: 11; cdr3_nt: TGTGCCAGCAGCCCGGGTTACACCATATATTTT; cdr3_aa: CASSPGYTIYF
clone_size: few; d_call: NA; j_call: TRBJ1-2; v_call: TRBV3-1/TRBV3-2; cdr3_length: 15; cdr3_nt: TGTGCCAGCAGCCAAGCTCAGGGTAGGGACTATGGCTACACCTTC; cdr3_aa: CASSQAQGRDYGYTF
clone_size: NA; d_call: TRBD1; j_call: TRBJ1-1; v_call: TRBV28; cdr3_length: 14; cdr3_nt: TGTGCCAGCAGCTCGACAGGGCAAATCACTGAAGCTTTCTTT; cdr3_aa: CASSSTGQITEAFF
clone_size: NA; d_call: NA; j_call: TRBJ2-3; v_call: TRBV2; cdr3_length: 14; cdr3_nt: TGTGCCAGCAGGGGGGCGGAAAGCACAGATACGCAGTATTTT; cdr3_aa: CASRGAESTDTQYF
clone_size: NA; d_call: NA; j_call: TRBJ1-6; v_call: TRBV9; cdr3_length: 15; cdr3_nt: TGTGCCAGCAGCGTAGGGGGGGGTGCTAATTCACCCCTCCACTTT; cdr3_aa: CASSVGGGANSPLHF
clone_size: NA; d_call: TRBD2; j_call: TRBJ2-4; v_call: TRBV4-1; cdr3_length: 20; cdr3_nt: TGCGCCAGCAGCCCCGCCCCGGGACTAGCGGGGGGTGAAGCCAAAAACATTCAGTACTTC; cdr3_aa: CASSPAPGLAGGEAKNIQYF
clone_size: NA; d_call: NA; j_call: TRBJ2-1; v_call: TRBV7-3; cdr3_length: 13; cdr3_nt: TGTGCCAGCAGCTTAGGACAGACCAATGAGCAGTTCTTC; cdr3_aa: CASSLGQTNEQFF
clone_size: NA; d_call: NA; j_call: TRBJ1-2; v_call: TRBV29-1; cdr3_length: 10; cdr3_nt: TGCAGCGGCCAGAACTATGGCTACACCTTC; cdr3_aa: CSGQNYGYTF
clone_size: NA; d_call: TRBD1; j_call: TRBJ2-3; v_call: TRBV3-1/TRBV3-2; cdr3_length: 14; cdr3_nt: TGTGCCAGCAGTCCCGGACAGGCCGCAGATACGCAGTATTTT; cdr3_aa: CASSPGQAADTQYF
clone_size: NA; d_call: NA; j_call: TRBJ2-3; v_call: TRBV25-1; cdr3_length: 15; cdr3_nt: TGTGCCAGCAGTGATGGAGGGGGGGTCACAGATACGCAGTATTTT; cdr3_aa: CASSDGGGVTDTQYF
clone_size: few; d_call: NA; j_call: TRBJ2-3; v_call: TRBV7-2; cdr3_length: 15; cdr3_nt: TGTGCCAGCAGCTTAGATGGGGGGTCCACAGATACGCAGTATTTT; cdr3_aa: CASSLDGGSTDTQYF
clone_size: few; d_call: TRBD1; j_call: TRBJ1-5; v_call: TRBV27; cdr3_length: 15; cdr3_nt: TGTGCCAGCAGTTCGACAGGGAGTGGGAATCAGCCCCAGCATTTT; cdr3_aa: CASSSTGSGNQPQHF